The clone carrying this TCR beta chain has only a few counts. This sample is drawn from a study of T cells in Graves' hyperthyroidism and ophthalmopathy. Researchers amplified the TCR beta CDR3 regions from RNA transcripts. Initially, a first-round RT-PCR of the TCR CDR3 employed the HTBI primer set. TCRdb processed the multiplex PCR reads anew with MiXCR; each CDR3 protein has one entry. Counted here are 660,000 or so distinct CDR3 sequences, less than 25% occurring once; the ten biggest clones make up under 35%. After removal of 0 bases from V and 7 bases from J, the junction contained 20 bases not matched to a gene. CDR1 and CDR2 (germline): DFQATT, SNEGSKA (reference sequence). The CDR3 length is 18 residues.

Source material: blood. This sequence was found in a man aged 25-45 years with Graves' ophthalmopathy. The chain is built from TRBV20-1 and TRBJ2-7; the match to TRBD2 covers 8 bases. The CDR3 DNA reads TGCAGTGCTAGAGAGCAGGTGGTAGCGGGATGGGTGGAGGATGAGCAGTACTTC. Its translation is CSAREQVVAGWVEDEQYF.